Presented here are 17 T cell receptor beta chains from one specimen sequenced in a study of CD8 T cells in ankylosing spondylitis. TCRdb re-analysed the 5' RACE reads in MiXCR, keeping a single row per CDR3 protein. The sample has tens of thousands of distinct CDR3 sequences, about 11% seen once. Sequencing was performed on blood, either unsorted or a sorted T cell fraction (not recorded which). The origin of the receptors is a male donor with ankylosing spondylitis or in good health (not recorded which).

This clonotype was seen a handful of times. This sequence joins TRBV20-1 and TRBJ2-5; possible D gene TRBD1, 5 bases. With 1 base removed from V and 3 bases from J, the gap between germline ends came to 21 bases. CDR3 length equals 17 residues. The germline V gene has CDR1 DFQATT and CDR2 SNEGSKA (reference sequence). CDR3 amino acids: CSARGGAYRPTKETQYF. The CDR3 DNA is TGCAGTGCTAGAGGTGGGGCCTATCGGCCGACCAAAGAGACCCAGTACTTC.

This clonotype was counted ten times or more. This chain links TRBV12-3 or TRBV12-4 with TRBJ1-5; D is perhaps TRBD1 (6 bases). The CDR3 loop spans 14 amino acids. V was trimmed by 6 bases and J by 6 bases, leaving 15 bases between them. In DNA, the CDR3 is TGTGCCAGCAGGGACAGAGATTTTCGTCAGCCCCAGCATTTT. Translated: CASRDRDFRQPQHF.

This clonotype was detected ten times or more. This chain uses TRBV12-3 or TRBV12-4 with TRBJ2-3; TRBD2 matches at 9 bases. V lost 7 bases, J lost 0 bases, and 11 bases stayed unmatched. The CDR3 extends over 17 amino acids. As DNA, the CDR3 is TGTGCCAGCAACTTGTGGAGCGGGGGGACTAGCACAGATACGCAGTATTTT. Encoded protein: CASNLWSGGTSTDTQYF.

In its sample, this clonotype was seen many times. V is TRBV12-3 or TRBV12-4 and J is TRBJ1-6; TRBD1 matches at 9 bases. CDR3 length: 15 amino acids. Trimming removed 5 bases from V and 9 bases from J; junction bases left unmatched: 8. This chain's CDR3 is CASSPDRGVSSPLHF. CDR3 nucleotides: TGTGCCAGCAGTCCGGACAGGGGAGTGAGTTCACCCCTCCACTTT.

This clonotype was detected ten times or more. This chain connects TRBV5-6 to TRBJ2-5; a possible D gene is TRBD2 (6 bases). The CDR3 covers 16 residues. Germline V gene sequence: CDR1 SGHDT, CDR2 YYEEEE. The V gene lost 4 bases and the J gene lost 5 bases, with 21 bases spanning the gap. CDR3 coding DNA: TGTGCCAGCAGCCCACGAGGCACGGGAGTGAGGGAGACCCAGTACTTC. Translated, it gives CASSPRGTGVRETQYF.

This clonotype was counted at least ten times. The J gene is TRBJ1-5, the V gene TRBV12-3 or TRBV12-4; D is perhaps TRBD1 (5 bases). The CDR3 consists of 13 residues. The ends were cut back, 3 bases at V and 11 bases at J, with 14 bases in the middle. Here the CDR3 DNA reads TGTGCCAGCAGTTTGGGCAGGGAGGGCGCCCAGCATTTT. Translation: CASSLGREGAQHF.

This clonotype was counted between two and nine times. The chain combines TRBV7-6 with TRBJ2-5; no reliable D call. This CDR3 contains 13 residues. The germline gives CDR1 SGHVS, CDR2 FNYEAQ. V lost 5 bases, J lost 5 bases, and 12 bases lay in between. DNA of the CDR3: TGTGCCAGCAGCCACCGACCCCCCGAGACCCAGTACTTC. This codes for CASSHRPPETQYF.

In its sample, this clonotype was seen many times. The chain employs TRBV15 and TRBJ2-5; 7 bases fit TRBD2. The V gene end was trimmed by 1 base and the J gene end by 3 bases; junction bases not matched to a gene: 8. The CDR3 loop spans 16 amino acids. Germline assignment: CDR1 LNHNV and CDR2 YYDKDF (reference sequence). The CDR3 protein is CATSRGAGPAEETQYF. The CDR3 DNA sequence: TGTGCCACCAGCAGAGGAGCGGGGCCAGCTGAAGAGACCCAGTACTTC.

This clonotype appeared many times. The V call is TRBV6-1, the J call TRBJ2-6; TRBD1 might be the D (7 bases). Germline V CDR1 and CDR2: MNHNS, SASEGT. The CDR3 has 16 amino acids. The V and J ends lost 4 bases and 0 bases respectively, with 10 bases between them. Here the CDR3 DNA reads TGTGCCAGCAGTGGGGGGGACAGCTCTGGGGCCAACGTCCTGACTTTC. It is translated as CASSGGDSSGANVLTF.

This chain links TRBV5-1 with TRBJ1-6; 7 bases are a match to TRBD1. The CDR3 consists of 15 residues. Germline CDR1 SGHRS, CDR2 YFSETQ. Trimming at V came to 0 bases and at J to 7 bases, leaving 4 bases not matched to a gene. The DNA for the CDR3 is TGCGCCAGCAGCTTGGGACAGGGCTCAAATTCACCCCTCCACTTT. Its translation is CASSLGQGSNSPLHF.

This clonotype was counted only a few times. V and J are TRBV12-3 or TRBV12-4 and TRBJ1-1; 7 positions agree with TRBD1. The CDR3 is 15 amino acids. V gave up 3 bases and J gave up 1 base; unmatched junction bases: 5. The chain's CDR3 is CASSLSDRRNTEAFF. CDR3 DNA sequence: TGTGCCAGCAGTTTGTCGGACAGGAGGAACACTGAAGCTTTCTTT.

This clonotype occurred many times. The rearrangement links TRBV7-8 to TRBJ2-7, with D unclear. The CDR3 extends over 15 amino acids. Germline lookup yields CDR1 SGHVS and CDR2 FQNEAQ. V dropped 1 base and J dropped 3 bases, with 13 bases sitting between them. CDR3 loop: CASSLDYARSYEQYF. The CDR3 DNA follows: TGTGCCAGCAGCTTAGACTACGCAAGGAGCTACGAGCAGTACTTC.

This clonotype was detected ten times or more. This sequence joins TRBV10-3 and TRBJ2-7, with D possibly being TRBD1 (6 bases). Germline CDR1 ENHRY, CDR2 SYGVKD. This CDR3 contains 13 residues. Trimming removed 4 bases from V and 2 bases from J, with 9 bases in between. CDR3 sequence (DNA): TGTGCCATCAGTGTGTCAGGGGCCTACGAGCAGTACTTC. Translation: CAISVSGAYEQYF.

This clonotype was observed at least ten times. This chain links TRBV28 with TRBJ1-2; no reliable D call. V lost 8 bases, J lost 4 bases, and 5 bases lay in between. The CDR3 spans 10 residues. Germline lookup yields CDR1 MDHEN and CDR2 SYDVKM. CDR3 amino acids: CASSSYGYTF. The DNA of the CDR3 is TGTGCCAGCTCCAGCTATGGCTACACCTTC.

The chain links TRBV28 to TRBJ1-3, with D perhaps TRBD1 (6 bases). CDR1 is MDHEN, CDR2 SYDVKM, per germline. This CDR3 comprises 15 residues. The V end lost 3 bases, the J end lost 4 bases, and 13 bases lay between the germline ends. The CDR3 here is CASSFTGANGNTIYF. The CDR3 nucleotides are TGTGCCAGCAGTTTCACGGGGGCGAACGGAAACACCATATATTTT.

This clonotype was counted ten times or more. The chain is built from TRBV6-1 and TRBJ2-7; D perhaps matches TRBD1 (5 bases). The V gene lost 6 bases and the J gene lost 2 bases, with 17 bases spanning the gap. The CDR3 has 15 residues. The germline gives CDR1 MNHNS, CDR2 SASEGT. The CDR3 reads CASRRTLSTPYEQYF. The CDR3 DNA follows: TGTGCCAGCAGAAGGACACTCTCAACCCCCTACGAGCAGTACTTC.

A remark on this clonotype: Being one base from a much bigger clone, this may be a read error. The chain recombines TRBV6-1 with TRBJ2-5; 7 positions match TRBD2. This CDR3 has 13 residues. Per the germline V gene, CDR1 is MNHNS and CDR2 is SASEGT. The CDR3 spells CASTISGQENQYF. The CDR3 coding sequence is TGTGCCAGCACCATTAGCGGGCAAGAGAACCAGTACTTC.